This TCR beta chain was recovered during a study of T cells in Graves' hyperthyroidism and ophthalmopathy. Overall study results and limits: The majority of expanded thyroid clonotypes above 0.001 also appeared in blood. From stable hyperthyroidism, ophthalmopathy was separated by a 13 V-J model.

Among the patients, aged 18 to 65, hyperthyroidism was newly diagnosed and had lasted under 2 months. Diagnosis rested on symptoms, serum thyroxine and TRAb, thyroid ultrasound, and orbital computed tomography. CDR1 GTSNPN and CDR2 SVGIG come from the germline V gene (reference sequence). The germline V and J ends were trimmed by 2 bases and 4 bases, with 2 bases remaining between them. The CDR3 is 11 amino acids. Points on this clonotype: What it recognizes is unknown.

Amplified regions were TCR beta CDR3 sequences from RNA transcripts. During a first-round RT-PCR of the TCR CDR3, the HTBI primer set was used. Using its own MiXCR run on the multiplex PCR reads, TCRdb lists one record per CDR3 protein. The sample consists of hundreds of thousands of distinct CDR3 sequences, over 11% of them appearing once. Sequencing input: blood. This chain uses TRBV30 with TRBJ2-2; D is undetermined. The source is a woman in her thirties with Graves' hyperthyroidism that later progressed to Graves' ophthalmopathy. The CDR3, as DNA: TGTGCCTGGAGTACCACCGGGGAGCTGTTTTTT. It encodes CAWSTTGELFF.